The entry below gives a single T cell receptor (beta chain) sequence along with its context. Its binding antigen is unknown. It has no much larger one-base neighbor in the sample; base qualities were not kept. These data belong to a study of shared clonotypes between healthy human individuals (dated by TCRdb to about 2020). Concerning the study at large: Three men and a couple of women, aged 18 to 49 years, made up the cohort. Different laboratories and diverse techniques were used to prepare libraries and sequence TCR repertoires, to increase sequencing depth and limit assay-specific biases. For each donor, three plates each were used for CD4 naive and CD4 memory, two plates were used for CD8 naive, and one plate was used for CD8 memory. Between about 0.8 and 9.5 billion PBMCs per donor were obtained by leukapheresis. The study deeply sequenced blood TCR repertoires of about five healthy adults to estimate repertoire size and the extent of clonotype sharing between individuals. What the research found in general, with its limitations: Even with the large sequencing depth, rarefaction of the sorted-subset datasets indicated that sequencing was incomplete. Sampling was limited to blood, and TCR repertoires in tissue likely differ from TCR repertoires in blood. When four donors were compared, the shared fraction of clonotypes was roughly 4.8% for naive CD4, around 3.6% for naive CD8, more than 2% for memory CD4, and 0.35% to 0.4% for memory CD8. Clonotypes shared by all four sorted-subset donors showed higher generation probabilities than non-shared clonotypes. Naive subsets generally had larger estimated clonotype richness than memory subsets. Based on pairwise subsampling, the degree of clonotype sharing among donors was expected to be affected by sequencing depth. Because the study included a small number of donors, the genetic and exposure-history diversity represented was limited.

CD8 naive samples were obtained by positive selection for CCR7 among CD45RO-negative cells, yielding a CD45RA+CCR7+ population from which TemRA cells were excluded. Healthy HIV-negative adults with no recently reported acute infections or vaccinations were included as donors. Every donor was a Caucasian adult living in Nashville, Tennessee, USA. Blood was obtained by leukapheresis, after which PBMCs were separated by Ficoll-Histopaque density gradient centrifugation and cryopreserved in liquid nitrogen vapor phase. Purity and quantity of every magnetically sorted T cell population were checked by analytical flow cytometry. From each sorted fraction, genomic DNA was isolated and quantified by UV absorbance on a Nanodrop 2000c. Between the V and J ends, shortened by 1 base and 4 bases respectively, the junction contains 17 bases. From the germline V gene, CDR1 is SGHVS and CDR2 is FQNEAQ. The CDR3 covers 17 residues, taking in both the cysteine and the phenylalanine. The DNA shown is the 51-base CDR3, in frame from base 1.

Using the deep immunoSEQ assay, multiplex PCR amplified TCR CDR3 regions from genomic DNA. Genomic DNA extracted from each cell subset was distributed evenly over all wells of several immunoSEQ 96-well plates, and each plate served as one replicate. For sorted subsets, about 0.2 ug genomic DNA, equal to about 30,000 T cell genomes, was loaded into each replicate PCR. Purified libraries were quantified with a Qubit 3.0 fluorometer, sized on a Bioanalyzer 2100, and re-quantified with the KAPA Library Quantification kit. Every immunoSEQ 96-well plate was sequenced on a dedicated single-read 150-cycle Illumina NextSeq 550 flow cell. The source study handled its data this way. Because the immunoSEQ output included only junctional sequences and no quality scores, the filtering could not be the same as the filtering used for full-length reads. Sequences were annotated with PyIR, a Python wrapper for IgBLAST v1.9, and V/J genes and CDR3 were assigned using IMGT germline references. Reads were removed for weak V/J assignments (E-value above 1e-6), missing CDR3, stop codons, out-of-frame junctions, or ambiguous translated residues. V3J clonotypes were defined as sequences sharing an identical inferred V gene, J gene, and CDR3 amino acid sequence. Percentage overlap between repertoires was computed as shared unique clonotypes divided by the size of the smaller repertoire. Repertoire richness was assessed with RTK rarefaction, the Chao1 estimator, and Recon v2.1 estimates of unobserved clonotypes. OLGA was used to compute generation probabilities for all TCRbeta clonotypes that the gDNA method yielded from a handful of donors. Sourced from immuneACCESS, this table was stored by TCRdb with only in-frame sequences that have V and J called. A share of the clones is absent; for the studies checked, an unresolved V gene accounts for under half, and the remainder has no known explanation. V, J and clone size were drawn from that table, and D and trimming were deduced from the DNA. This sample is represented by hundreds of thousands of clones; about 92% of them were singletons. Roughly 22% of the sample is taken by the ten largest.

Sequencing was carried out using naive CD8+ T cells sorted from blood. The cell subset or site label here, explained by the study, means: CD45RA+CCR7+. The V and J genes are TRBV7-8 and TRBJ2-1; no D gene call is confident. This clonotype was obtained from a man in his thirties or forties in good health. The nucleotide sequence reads TGTGCCAGCAGCTTAGGCCCAGCCTCCGCCTTATACAATGAGCAGTTCTTC. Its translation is CASSLGPASALYNEQFF.